The T cell receptor beta chain described here comes from a study of cytomegalovirus exposure and HLA in healthy donors. Points from the study as a whole: TCR beta chains associated with HLA were, in a later analysis, more clonally expanded than equally common others. Presence/absence analyses assumed roughly uniform sequencing depth across donors, which may not hold.

Germline CDR1 is MNHEY and CDR2 is SVGAGI. V dropped 6 bases and J dropped 1 base, with 10 bases sitting between them. This CDR3 is built from 13 residues. PCR involved 60 Vbeta and 13 Jbeta primers. The protocol was immunoSEQ multiplex PCR, while the TCRdb copy is restricted to in-frame clones and leaves out a portion. The sample yields under 200,000 clones, 82% seen once. Comment on this clone: What it recognizes is unknown.

This clonotype was sampled from a male donor in good health and CMV-seronegative. The genes are TRBV6-5 and TRBJ2-7; perhaps TRBD2 as D (6 bases). The specimen sequenced was PBMCs. The CDR3 here is CASRGGSSYEQYF. DNA of the CDR3: TGTGCCAGCAGAGGAGGGAGTTCCTACGAGCAGTACTTC.